This TCR beta chain was documented in a study of blood T cell repertoires in COVID-19. For the study at large: Whether acute or convalescent, the COVID-19 samples came from the United States, Italy and Spain. Sample material is recorded as cDNA or gDNA derived from T cells, B-cell-depleted T cells, or PBMCs.

This clone was found once. In germline, CDR1 is KGHDR, CDR2 SFDVKD. The CDR3 extends over 14 amino acids. V gave up 0 bases and J gave up 5 bases, with 7 bases separating them. As originally analysed: Using reference gene primer amplification, nucleated cell counts were estimated. Using immunoSEQ multiplex PCR, the repertoire was profiled, and TCRdb retains in-frame clones only, with some absent. From that table come the V and J calls and clone size; the DNA was used to work out D and trimming. The table lists hundreds of thousands of clones, 89% of them singletons. The origin of this receptor is a man aged 60 to 75 who had recovered from COVID-19. This rearrangement joins TRBV24-1 to TRBJ1-5; weak D call: TRBD1 (6 bases). Sequenced sample: peripheral blood. Here the CDR3 reads CATSDLRTDQPQHF. The CDR3 nucleotides are TGTGCCACCAGTGATTTGCGGACAGATCAGCCCCAGCATTTT.